Listed below are T cell receptor beta chains from one sample, sequenced in a study of T cells after yellow fever vaccination. Each CDR3 protein is one row after TCRdb ran MiXCR on the 5' RACE reads. The data contain around 200,000 distinct CDR3 sequences, approximately 10% of them seen just once; the ten biggest clones take up approximately 34%. Sequencing was performed on CD8+ T cells sorted from PBMCs, taken 15 days after the yellow fever booster vaccination. Source of these receptors: a man aged 18 to 29 who received the YFV17D yellow fever vaccine. Both conserved end residues are part of each CDR3. D genes are given only for firm matches. The listing skips clone size in some rows; elsewhere it reads once, few, many or a size class.

d_call: -
clone_size: -
j_call: TRBJ1-5
v_call: TRBV4-3
cdr3_nt: TGCGCCAGCAGCCCGGTGACAACCGATCAGCCCCAGCATTTT
cdr3_aa: CASSPVTTDQPQHF

d_call: TRBD2
clone_size: many
j_call: TRBJ2-2
v_call: TRBV11-2
cdr3_nt: TGTGCCAGCAGCTTATCGATAGCGGGGGGCACCGGGGAGCTGTTTTTT
cdr3_aa: CASSLSIAGGTGELFF

d_call: TRBD1
clone_size: -
j_call: TRBJ1-5
v_call: TRBV10-3
cdr3_nt: TGTGCCATCAGTGGGGACAGGGGTCAGCCCCAGCATTTT
cdr3_aa: CAISGDRGQPQHF

d_call: -
clone_size: many
j_call: TRBJ2-1
v_call: TRBV5-1
cdr3_nt: TGCGCCAGCAGCTTGACAGGGCGTAACAATGAGCAGTTCTTC
cdr3_aa: CASSLTGRNNEQFF

d_call: -
clone_size: few
j_call: TRBJ1-1
v_call: TRBV27
cdr3_nt: TGTGCCAGCAGTTTCACAGGGTTGGGATGGAACACTGAAGCTTTCTTT
cdr3_aa: CASSFTGLGWNTEAFF

d_call: -
clone_size: once
j_call: TRBJ1-2
v_call: TRBV29-1
cdr3_nt: TGCAGCGTTGAAGACCAAGGACACGGGGAGGGCTACACCTTC
cdr3_aa: CSVEDQGHGEGYTF

d_call: -
clone_size: few
j_call: TRBJ2-2
v_call: TRBV11-1
cdr3_nt: TGTGCCAGCAGCTTAGTTCCTTGGATCACCGGGGAGCTGTTTTTT
cdr3_aa: CASSLVPWITGELFF

d_call: -
clone_size: -
j_call: TRBJ1-5
v_call: TRBV4-2
cdr3_nt: TGTGCCAGCAGTTACAACGTGGCTCAGCCCCAGCATTTT
cdr3_aa: CASSYNVAQPQHF

d_call: -
clone_size: -
j_call: TRBJ1-2
v_call: TRBV6-5
cdr3_nt: TGTGCCAGCAGTTCCCGGGTACAGAACTATGGCTACACCTTC
cdr3_aa: CASSSRVQNYGYTF

d_call: -
clone_size: many
j_call: TRBJ2-3
v_call: TRBV3-1
cdr3_nt: TGTGCCAGCACGACTGGGTCTACGCAGTATTTT
cdr3_aa: CASTTGSTQYF

d_call: -
clone_size: -
j_call: TRBJ2-1
v_call: TRBV11-2
cdr3_nt: TGTGCCAGCAGCTCGCCCAGCATAAGGCCTCTGGATGAGCAGTTCTTC
cdr3_aa: CASSSPSIRPLDEQFF

d_call: -
clone_size: few
j_call: TRBJ1-1
v_call: TRBV2
cdr3_nt: TGTGCCAGCAGGGCCAGACAAAATTTGAACACTGAAGCTTTCTTT
cdr3_aa: CASRARQNLNTEAFF

d_call: TRBD1
clone_size: -
j_call: TRBJ1-1
v_call: TRBV7-2
cdr3_nt: TGTGCCAGCAGCTTTTCAGGGGGAGGTACTGAAGCTTTCTTT
cdr3_aa: CASSFSGGGTEAFF

d_call: -
clone_size: -
j_call: TRBJ1-5
v_call: TRBV29-1
cdr3_nt: TGCAGCCCTCACGGGACCGATAGCAATCAGCCCCAGCATTTT
cdr3_aa: CSPHGTDSNQPQHF

d_call: -
clone_size: many
j_call: TRBJ1-2
v_call: TRBV20-1
cdr3_nt: TGCAGTGCTGGGAGACTAAGGCCTTATGGCTACACCTTC
cdr3_aa: CSAGRLRPYGYTF

d_call: -
clone_size: few
j_call: TRBJ2-2
v_call: TRBV12-3/TRBV12-4
cdr3_nt: TGTGCCAGCAGTTCCACGGACACCGGGGAGCTGTTTTTT
cdr3_aa: CASSSTDTGELFF

d_call: -
clone_size: -
j_call: TRBJ1-5
v_call: TRBV7-9
cdr3_nt: TGTGCCAGCAGCTTAGAGGGGGGCAGTCATCAGCCCCAGCATTTT
cdr3_aa: CASSLEGGSHQPQHF

d_call: -
clone_size: -
j_call: TRBJ2-1
v_call: TRBV14
cdr3_nt: TGTGCCAGCAGCCAAGTAATCAGGGCCGAGCAGTTCTTC
cdr3_aa: CASSQVIRAEQFF

d_call: TRBD1
clone_size: many
j_call: TRBJ2-2
v_call: TRBV5-1
cdr3_nt: TGCGCCAGCAGCTTTGACAGGGGCACCGGGGAGCTGTTTTTT
cdr3_aa: CASSFDRGTGELFF

d_call: TRBD1
clone_size: few
j_call: TRBJ2-1
v_call: TRBV11-2
cdr3_nt: TGTGCCAGCAGCTTTGGACAGGGCTCGGCGGAGGAGCAGTTCTTC
cdr3_aa: CASSFGQGSAEEQFF

d_call: TRBD1
clone_size: -
j_call: TRBJ1-2
v_call: TRBV10-3
cdr3_nt: TGTGCCATCAGGAGACAGGGGGCAAACTATGGCTACACCTTC
cdr3_aa: CAIRRQGANYGYTF

d_call: TRBD2
clone_size: -
j_call: TRBJ2-7
v_call: TRBV7-9
cdr3_nt: TGTGCCAGCAGCGCCGGACTAGCGGGGGCCTCATCCTACGAGCAGTACTTC
cdr3_aa: CASSAGLAGASSYEQYF